The clone carrying this TCR beta chain was seen a few times. CDR3 size: 13 residues. Deletions cut 3 bases from V and 2 bases from J, with 9 bases between. Germline V gene sequence: CDR1 DFQATT, CDR2 SNEGSKA (reference sequence). TCRdb reprocessed the 5' RACE reads with MiXCR, giving one entry per CDR3 protein. This table has about 520,000 distinct CDR3 sequences, around 20% appearing once. The data derive from a study of identical twins. The same sample was also studied in work on T cells expressing NK-cell markers. That publication notes: In over 5 donors, dominant CD3+CD56+NKG2C+ clonotypes ranked among the top 10 CD8+ clonotypes.

The V call is TRBV20-1, the J call TRBJ2-3; unclear D gene. This sequence originates from a young woman in good health. Sequencing was done on a sample of CD4+ T cells sorted from blood. The CDR3 region is CSASGLYTDTQYF. CDR3 bases: TGCAGTGCTAGTGGGCTATACACAGATACGCAGTATTTT.